This T cell receptor beta chain is drawn from a study of Ad26.COV2.S vaccination and SARS-CoV-2 variants (dated by TCRdb to the early 2020s). About the full investigation: Vaccine-arm donors were drawn from COV1001, a multicentre, randomized, double-blind, placebo-controlled phase I-IIa trial of Ad26.COV2.S in healthy adults. Ad26.COV2.S was given intramuscularly at 5x10^10 or 1x10^11 viral particles, as a single shot or as two shots 56 days apart. TCRbeta repertoire sequencing served as the tool for gauging how specific and how broad the SARS-CoV-2-reactive T cell receptors were following Ad26.COV2.S vaccination. Blinding of investigators to trial group allocation was maintained during experiments and outcome assessment. Participants in the trial were split at random into five groups of five each, receiving low-dose or high-dose Ad26.COV2.S once or twice, or else placebo on both occasions. A total of some 30 samples were included in the TCR-sequenced set, comprising some 20 Ad26.COV2.S vaccine recipients, 5 placebo recipients and 8 SARS-CoV-2 convalescent individuals. Summary of the overall study and its limitations: Higher spike-specific TCR breadth was observed in Ad26.COV2.S recipients than in placebo recipients (P = 0.0014). The authors noted that the TCR breadth and depth analyses may have underestimated total T cell responses. Comparable non-spike TCR breadth was observed between vaccine and placebo recipients, consistent with only spike being contained in the vaccine. The study lacked the statistical power to compare responses across vaccine doses or regimens. Substantial breadth of spike-specific CD8+ and CD4+ T cell responses was reported after vaccination.

The immunoSEQ Assay was the method used to sequence TCRbeta CDR3 regions. After extraction, genomic DNA underwent amplification by bias-controlled multiplex PCR, followed by high-throughput sequencing. On the authors' methods: To quantify the absolute abundance of every unique TCRbeta CDR3 region, sequences were collapsed and filtered. T cell fraction was estimated by normalizing TCRbeta template counts to usable DNA, which was measured by amplifying reference genes present in all nucleated cells. Repertoire TCRs were annotated as SARS-CoV-2-specific when V gene, CDR3 amino acid sequence and J gene were exactly matched to a known reactive TCR set. The reference SARS-CoV-2 TCR set was derived from MIRA and filtered for enrichment in COVID-19-positive ImmuneCODE repertoires, a step that removed public or cross-reactive TCRs. Based on the MIRA antigens, annotated TCRs were further analysed at the level of specific ORF or position within ORF. Breadth was defined as the number of annotated unique rearrangements divided by the total number of unique productive rearrangements, and depth was defined as the summed frequency of the annotated unique rearrangements. Group comparisons of TCR breadth used two-sided Wilcoxon rank-sum tests. The clones in this table, taken by TCRdb from immuneACCESS, are in-frame only. Not every clone is retained; where verified, under half of the shortfall comes from an unresolved V gene, and the cause of the rest is unknown. V and J calls and clone size are those listed in that table; D and trimming were worked out from the DNA. This sample has around 270,000 clones in its table, and around 85% of those were observed once. The top ten hold less than 3% of the sample.

About this clone: This receptor's antigen is unknown. No much larger clone exists at a distance of one base, and base qualities are not known.

The CDR3 numbers 15 residues from cysteine through phenylalanine. Only CDR3 DNA remains: 45 bases, in frame from the first base. Relative to germline, V is missing 6 bases and J is missing 1 base, with 4 bases of the junction outside any gene match. CDR1 and CDR2 are drawn from the germline V gene (reference sequence): MNHEY, SMNVEV. This sample's treatment or condition label indicates: about 20 received Ad26.COV2.S at low or high dose, single or two shots; about five received placebo; per-sample allocation not given. Repertoires of vaccine and placebo recipients were sequenced from samples taken on day 63 after the first injection. In Cohort 1b, around 23 adults aged 18-55 years were enrolled at a single site in Boston, USA, between 29 July and 7 August 2020. As a vaccine, Ad26.COV2.S was a replication-incompetent adenovirus type 26 vector that expressed a prefusion-stabilized SARS-CoV-2 spike protein derived from the original Wuhan strain.

Sample: peripheral blood, taken in a trial of Ad26.COV2.S vaccine versus placebo. The sequence came from a person between 18 and 65 years old who received the Ad26.COV2.S COVID-19 vaccine or a placebo. The rearrangement joined TRBV27 to TRBJ2-3, with TRBD1 matching 10 junction bases. The CDR3 protein: CASRWGTGGTDTQYF. The nucleotide sequence reads TGTGCCAGCAGATGGGGGACAGGGGGCACAGATACGCAGTATTTT.